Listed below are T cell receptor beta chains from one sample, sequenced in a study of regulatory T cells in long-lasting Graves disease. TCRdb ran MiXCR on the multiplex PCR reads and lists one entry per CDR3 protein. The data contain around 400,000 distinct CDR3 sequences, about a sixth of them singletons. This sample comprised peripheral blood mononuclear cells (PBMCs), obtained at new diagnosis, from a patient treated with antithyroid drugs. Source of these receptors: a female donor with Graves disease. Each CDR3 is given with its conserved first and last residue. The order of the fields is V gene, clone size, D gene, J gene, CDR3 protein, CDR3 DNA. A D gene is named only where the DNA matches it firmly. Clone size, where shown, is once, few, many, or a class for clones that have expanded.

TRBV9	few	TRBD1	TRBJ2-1	CASSPGRDRENNEQFF	TGTGCCAGCAGCCCGGGGCGGGACAGGGAGAACAATGAGCAGTTCTTC
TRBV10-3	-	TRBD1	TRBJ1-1	CAISDTPTGEIEAFF	TGTGCCATCAGTGATACCCCGACAGGGGAAATTGAAGCTTTCTTT
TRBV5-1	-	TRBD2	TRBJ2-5	CASSLGTSGGPQETQYF	TGCGCCAGCAGCCTAGGGACTAGCGGGGGCCCTCAAGAGACCCAGTACTTC
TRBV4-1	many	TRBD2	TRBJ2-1	CASSRLQRLGLTPGNEQFF	TGCGCCAGCAGCCGGCTTCAGAGGCTGGGACTAACCCCAGGGAATGAGCAGTTCTTC
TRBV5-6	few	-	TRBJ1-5	CASSFRTGPGNQPQHF	TGTGCCAGCAGCTTCCGGACGGGGCCGGGCAATCAGCCCCAGCATTTT
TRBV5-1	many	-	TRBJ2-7	CASSLNTAYEQYF	TGCGCCAGCAGCTTGAACACCGCCTACGAGCAGTACTTC
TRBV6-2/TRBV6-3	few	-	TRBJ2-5	CASSYTQRKETQYF	TGTGCCAGCAGTTACACCCAGCGGAAAGAGACCCAGTACTTC
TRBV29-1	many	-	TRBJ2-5	CSGGGSETQYF	TGCAGCGGAGGGGGGAGTGAGACCCAGTACTTC
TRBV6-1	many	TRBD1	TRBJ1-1	CASSVRGVGKNTEAFF	TGTGCCAGCAGTGTCAGGGGGGTAGGGAAGAACACTGAAGCTTTCTTT
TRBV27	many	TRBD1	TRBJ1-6	CASSSGQLSSYNSPLHF	TGTGCCAGCAGTTCGGGACAGCTGAGCTCCTATAATTCACCCCTCCACTTT
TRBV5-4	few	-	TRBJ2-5	CASNLGIGETQYF	TGTGCCAGCAACCTCGGCATTGGGGAGACCCAGTACTTC
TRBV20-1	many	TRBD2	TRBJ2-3	CSAATSGSPDTQYF	TGCAGTGCTGCGACTAGCGGGAGCCCCGATACGCAGTATTTT
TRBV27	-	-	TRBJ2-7	CASSPRATYEQYF	TGTGCCAGCAGCCCGCGGGCCACCTACGAGCAGTACTTC
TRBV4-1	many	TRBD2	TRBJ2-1	CASSHPGLAGGPNKNEQFF	TGCGCCAGCAGCCACCCGGGACTAGCGGGGGGGCCAAACAAAAATGAGCAGTTCTTC
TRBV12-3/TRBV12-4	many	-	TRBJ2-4	CASSLAGNIQYF	TGTGCCAGCAGTTTGGCGGGGAACATTCAGTACTTC
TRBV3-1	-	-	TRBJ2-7	CASWRQALLFSYEQYF	TGTGCCAGCTGGAGACAGGCCTTACTCTTTTCCTACGAGCAGTACTTC
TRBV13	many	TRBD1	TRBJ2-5	CASSPRDRGGQETQYF	TGTGCCAGCAGCCCCAGGGACAGGGGGGGCCAAGAGACCCAGTACTTC
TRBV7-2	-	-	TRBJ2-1	CASSPYYNNEQFF	TGTGCCAGCAGCCCCTATTATAACAATGAGCAGTTCTTC
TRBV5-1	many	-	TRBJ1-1	CASSLDIGNTEAFF	TGCGCCAGCAGCTTGGACATAGGGAACACTGAAGCTTTCTTT
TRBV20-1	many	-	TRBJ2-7	CSARSTGISYEQYF	TGCAGTGCTAGGTCGACAGGCATCTCCTACGAGCAGTACTTC
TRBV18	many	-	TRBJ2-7	CASSPPTSGAEQYF	TGTGCCAGCTCACCACCAACCTCAGGGGCCGAGCAGTACTTC
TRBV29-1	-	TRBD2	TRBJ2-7	CSVEAGLAGAGSVEQYF	TGCAGCGTTGAAGCGGGACTAGCGGGAGCCGGTTCGGTCGAGCAGTACTTC
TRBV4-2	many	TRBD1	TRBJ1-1	CASSQDHRGGGTEAFF	TGTGCCAGCAGCCAAGATCACAGGGGGGGGGGCACTGAAGCTTTCTTT
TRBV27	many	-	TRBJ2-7	CASSLTRNYEQYF	TGTGCCAGCAGTTTAACAAGAAACTACGAGCAGTACTTC
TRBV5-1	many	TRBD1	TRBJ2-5	CASSLVGQGETQYF	TGCGCCAGCAGCTTGGTCGGACAGGGAGAGACCCAGTACTTC
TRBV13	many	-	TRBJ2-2	CASSWRGAGSGELFF	TGTGCCAGCAGCTGGCGTGGGGCAGGGTCCGGGGAGCTGTTTTTT
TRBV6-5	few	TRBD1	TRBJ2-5	CASSSGTGPIGTQYF	TGTGCCAGCAGTTCCGGGACAGGGCCGATCGGGACCCAGTACTTC
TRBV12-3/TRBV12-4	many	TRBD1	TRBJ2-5	CASSFYGTVNQETQYF	TGTGCCAGCAGTTTCTACGGGACAGTGAATCAAGAGACCCAGTACTTC
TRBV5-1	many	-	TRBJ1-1	CASSFGQTEAFF	TGTGCCAGCAGCTTTGGACAGACTGAAGCTTTCTTT
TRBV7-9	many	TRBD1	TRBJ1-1	CASSPETGLNTEAFF	TGTGCCAGCAGCCCTGAGACAGGGCTGAACACTGAAGCTTTCTTT
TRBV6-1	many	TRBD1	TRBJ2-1	CASIGQGRLKSSYNEQFF	TGTGCCAGCATCGGACAGGGAAGACTTAAGAGCTCCTACAATGAGCAGTTCTTC
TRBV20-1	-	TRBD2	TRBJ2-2	CSARDIGRDTGELFF	TGCAGTGCTAGAGATATCGGGAGGGATACCGGGGAGCTGTTTTTT
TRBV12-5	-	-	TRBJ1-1	CASGLERTEAFF	TGTGCTAGTGGTTTGGAACGGACTGAAGCTTTCTTT
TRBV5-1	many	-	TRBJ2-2	CASSLGLGLNTGELFF	TGCGCCAGCAGCTTGGGACTCGGGCTTAACACCGGGGAGCTGTTTTTT
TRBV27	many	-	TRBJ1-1	CASSFGGETEAFF	TGTGCCAGCAGTTTCGGGGGAGAGACTGAAGCTTTCTTT
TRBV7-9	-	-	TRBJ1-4	CASSLRRDENEKLFF	TGTGCCAGCAGCTTACGTAGAGATGAAAATGAAAAACTGTTTTTT
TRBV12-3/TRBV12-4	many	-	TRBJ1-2	CASSPKLDSLYGYTF	TGTGCCAGCAGTCCAAAGCTAGACTCTCTCTATGGCTACACCTTC
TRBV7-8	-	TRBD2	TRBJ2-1	CASSLELGLADYFHIIEQFF	TGTGCCAGCAGCTTAGAACTTGGACTAGCGGATTATTTCCACATCATCGAGCAGTTCTTC
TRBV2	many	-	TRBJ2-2	CASSEVGGTGELFF	TGTGCCAGCAGTGAAGTAGGGGGCACCGGGGAGCTGTTTTTT
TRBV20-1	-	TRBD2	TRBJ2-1	CSALENSGGRGEQFF	TGCAGTGCCCTCGAGAATAGCGGGGGGCGAGGTGAGCAGTTCTTC
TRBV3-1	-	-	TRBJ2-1	CASREGGNEQFF	TGTGCCAGCAGGGAAGGGGGAAATGAGCAGTTCTTC
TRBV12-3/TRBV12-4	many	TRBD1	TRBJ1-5	CASSLARAGTGFNQPQHF	TGTGCCAGCAGTTTAGCGCGGGCCGGGACAGGCTTCAATCAGCCCCAGCATTTT
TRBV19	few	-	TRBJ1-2	CASSIGGRGEIHTSNYGYTF	TGTGCCAGTAGTATTGGGGGACGAGGTGAAATCCACACTTCTAACTATGGCTACACCTTC
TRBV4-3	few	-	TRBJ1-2	CASSQDLTPNYGYTF	TGCGCCAGTAGCCAAGATTTGACCCCTAACTATGGCTACACCTTC
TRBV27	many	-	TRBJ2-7	CASSLRGSNEQYF	TGTGCCAGCAGTTTAAGGGGGAGTAACGAGCAGTACTTC
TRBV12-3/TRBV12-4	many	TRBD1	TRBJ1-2	CASSFTGGYGYGYTF	TGTGCCAGCAGTTTTACAGGGGGCTATGGCTATGGCTACACCTTC
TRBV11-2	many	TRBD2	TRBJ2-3	CASSLDGLAGGVSTDTQYF	TGTGCCAGCAGCTTAGACGGGCTAGCGGGGGGGGTTAGCACAGATACGCAGTATTTT
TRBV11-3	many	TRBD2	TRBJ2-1	CASSRPGLAVNEQFF	TGTGCCAGCAGCCGCCCTGGTCTAGCGGTGAATGAGCAGTTCTTC
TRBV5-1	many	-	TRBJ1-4	CASSAQGPEKLFF	TGCGCCAGCAGCGCCCAGGGGCCTGAAAAACTGTTTTTT
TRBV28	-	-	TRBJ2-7	CARRDRSSYEQYF	TGTGCCAGGCGGGACAGAAGCTCCTACGAGCAGTACTTC
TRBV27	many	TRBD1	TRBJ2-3	CASRPSRTGGPDTQYF	TGTGCCAGCAGACCAAGTAGGACAGGGGGCCCAGATACGCAGTATTTT